A single sample is the source of the 10 T cell receptor beta chains below, sequenced in a study of blood T cells in healthy people across ages (dated by TCRdb to the mid-2010s). Receptors were amplified or captured by 5' RACE. For sequencing, an Illumina HiSeq 2500 was employed. A second PCR of roughly 7 to 11 cycles was performed with a sample-barcoded 5' primer and a J-beta primer mix. TCRdb reran the public reads through fastp at Q25 and MiXCR, keeping productive beta chains. Every CDR3 protein is listed once, alongside the most common genes and DNA of its rows. The sample table lists hundreds of thousands of distinct CDR3 sequences, 49% of them with a count of one. Under 35% of the sample rests with the top ten. Sequencing was done on a sample of blood. The receptors come from a woman aged 55-69 years in good health.

The chain has TRBV29-1 and TRBJ2-7; TRBD1 matches at 7 bases. The V segment lost 8 bases and the J segment 1 base; nucleotides outside the gene matches: 8. The CDR3 covers 13 residues. Looked up from germline, CDR1 is SQVTM and CDR2 is ANQGSEA. This chain's CDR3 is CSSPGQESYEQYF. The CDR3 DNA follows: TGCAGCTCCCCCGGACAGGAATCCTACGAGCAGTACTTC.

This chain links TRBV18 with TRBJ1-4; TRBD1 aligns across 7 bases. The length of the CDR3 is 15 residues. Germline V gene sequence: CDR1 KGHSH, CDR2 LQKENI. Trimming took 3 bases from V and 8 from J; bases not matched to a gene: 9. Here the CDR3 reads CASSPSGQLVEKLFF. The CDR3 nucleotides are TGTGCCAGCTCACCGTCGGGACAGCTGGTAGAAAAACTGTTTTTT.

Worth noting for this clonotype: A much larger clone is a single base away; this may be a read error. The chain combines TRBV10-3 with TRBJ2-1; D is possibly TRBD2 (5 bases). The CDR3 consists of 12 residues. Germline V lookup: CDR1 ENHRY, CDR2 SYGVKD. V was cut by 6 bases and J by 8 bases, with 11 bases left in between. CDR3 sequence (DNA): TGTGCCATCAGGGAGGATTCCGATGAGCAGTTCTTC. This sequence encodes CAIREDSDEQFF.

The rearrangement joins TRBV10-3 to TRBJ2-5; tentative D call: TRBD1 (5 bases). V was cut by 6 bases and J by 4 bases, with 12 bases left in between. Germline V gene lookup returns CDR1 ENHRY and CDR2 SYGVKD. The CDR3 spans 13 residues. The CDR3 DNA follows: TGTGCCATCAGGTCTTCAGGGCCAGAGACCCAGTACTTC. Protein product: CAIRSSGPETQYF.

The chain couples TRBV7-2 to TRBJ2-3; the match to TRBD1 covers 9 bases. This CDR3 is built from 16 residues. Germline-derived CDR1 and CDR2 are SGHTA and FQGNSA. With 6 bases clipped from V and 3 bases from J, the junction kept 10 bases outside the gene matches. Here the CDR3 reads CASRYPKTGGTDTQYF. The CDR3 nucleotides read TGTGCCAGCAGATATCCGAAGACAGGGGGTACAGATACGCAGTATTTT.

This clonotype has more than one count but fewer than ten. V is TRBV4-2 and J is TRBJ1-1; D not certain. Germline assignment: CDR1 LGHNA and CDR2 YNFKEQ. The CDR3 length is 14 residues. Trimming left V 2 bases short and J 1 base short, with 8 bases between. Here the CDR3 DNA reads TGTGCCAGCAGCCAACCACAGAGGAACACTGAAGCTTTCTTT. Its translation: CASSQPQRNTEAFF.

This sequence joins TRBV7-8 and TRBJ2-2; no reliable D call. The CDR3 totals 15 residues. Germline lookup yields CDR1 SGHVS and CDR2 FQNEAQ. V was cut by 2 bases and J by 4 bases, with 11 bases left in between. The CDR3: CASSLRIEGTGELFF. In nucleotides, the CDR3 is TGTGCCAGCAGCTTACGGATAGAAGGCACCGGGGAGCTGTTTTTT.

V gene TRBV18 combines with J gene TRBJ2-6; D gene unclear. Looked up from germline, CDR1 is KGHSH and CDR2 is LQKENI. The V gene lost 3 bases and the J gene lost 7 bases, with 10 bases spanning the gap. This CDR3 has 14 residues. The CDR3 is CASSPDGAANVLTF. The CDR3 coding sequence is TGTGCCAGCTCACCGGACGGTGCTGCCAACGTCCTGACTTTC.

The V gene is TRBV6-2 or TRBV6-3, the J gene TRBJ1-1; D may be TRBD1 (5 bases). V dropped 6 bases and J dropped 7 bases, with 15 bases sitting between them. Germline loops: CDR1 MNHEY, CDR2 SVGEGT. This CDR3 is 13 amino acids long. CDR3 in amino acids: CASSPTTGLEAFF. The CDR3 DNA follows: TGTGCCAGCAGCCCAACAACAGGCCTTGAAGCTTTCTTT.

The chain has TRBV12-3 or TRBV12-4 and TRBJ2-1; D is uncertain. Trimming cost V 5 bases and J 8 bases, with 13 bases left between them. There are 13 residues in the CDR3. The CDR3, as DNA: TGTGCCAGCAGTCCCATGGTTTCCCATGAGCAGTTCTTC. Translated, it gives CASSPMVSHEQFF.